There are a few counts of the clone carrying this TCR beta chain. This sample stems from a study of blood T cell repertoires in COVID-19. About the study: The study drew acute and convalescent COVID-19 samples from the United States, Italy and Spain. PBMCs, B-cell-depleted T cells, or T cells provided the cDNA or gDNA that made up the material.

Methods used by the authors: How many nucleated cells were present was estimated from reference gene primer amplification. Profiling relied on immunoSEQ multiplex PCR, and the TCRdb table lists in-frame clones only, not all of them. V and J calls and clone size are given by that table; D and trimming were obtained from the DNA. The sample lists around 120,000 clones, just over 85% occurring once. V dropped 5 bases and J dropped 9 bases, with 17 bases sitting between them. Germline CDR1 and CDR2: SGHTA and FQGNSA. CDR3 length equals 14 residues. The TCR originated in a woman in her fifties or sixties with active or convalescent COVID-19. This sequence joins TRBV7-2 and TRBJ2-1, with D possibly matching TRBD2 (6 bases). Sequenced: peripheral blood. Here the CDR3 reads CASSGGAGNGEQFF. Written as DNA, the CDR3 is TGTGCCAGCAGCGGCGGGGCGGGAAACGGTGAGCAGTTCTTC.